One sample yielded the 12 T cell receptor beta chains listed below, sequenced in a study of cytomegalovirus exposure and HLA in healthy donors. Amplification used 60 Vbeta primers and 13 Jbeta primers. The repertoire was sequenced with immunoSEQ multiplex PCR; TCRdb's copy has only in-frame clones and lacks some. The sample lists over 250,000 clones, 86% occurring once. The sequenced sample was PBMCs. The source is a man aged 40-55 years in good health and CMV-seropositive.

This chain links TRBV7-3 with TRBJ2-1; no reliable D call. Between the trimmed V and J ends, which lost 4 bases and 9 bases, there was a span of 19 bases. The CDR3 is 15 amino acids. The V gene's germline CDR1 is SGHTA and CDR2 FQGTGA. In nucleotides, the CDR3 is TGTGCCAGCAGCTACCGACCAAGCGTGGATACTGAGCAGTTCTTC. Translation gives CASSYRPSVDTEQFF.

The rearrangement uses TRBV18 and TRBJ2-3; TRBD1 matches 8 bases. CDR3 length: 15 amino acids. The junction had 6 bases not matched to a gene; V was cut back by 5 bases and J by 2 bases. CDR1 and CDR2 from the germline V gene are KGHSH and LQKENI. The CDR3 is CASSSDRDFTDTQYF. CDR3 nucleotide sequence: TGTGCCAGCTCATCGGACAGGGACTTCACAGATACGCAGTATTTT.

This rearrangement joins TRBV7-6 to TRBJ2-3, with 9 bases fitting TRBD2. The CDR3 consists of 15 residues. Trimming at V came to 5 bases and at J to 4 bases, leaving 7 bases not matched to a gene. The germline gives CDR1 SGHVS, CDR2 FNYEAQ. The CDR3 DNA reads TGTGCCAGCAGCCCCCTAGCGGGATCCTCAGATACGCAGTATTTT. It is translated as CASSPLAGSSDTQYF.

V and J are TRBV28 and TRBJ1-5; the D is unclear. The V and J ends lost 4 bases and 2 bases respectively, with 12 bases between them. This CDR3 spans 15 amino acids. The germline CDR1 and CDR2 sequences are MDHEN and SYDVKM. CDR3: CASSSHSGGNQPQHF. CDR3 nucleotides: TGTGCCAGCAGTTCCCACAGCGGTGGCAATCAGCCCCAGCATTTT.

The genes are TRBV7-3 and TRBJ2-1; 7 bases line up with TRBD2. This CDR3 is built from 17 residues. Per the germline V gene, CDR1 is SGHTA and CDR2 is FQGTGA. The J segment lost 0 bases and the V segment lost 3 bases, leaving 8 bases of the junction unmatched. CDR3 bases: TGTGCCAGCAGCTTTACTAGCGTCAAGAGCTCCTACAATGAGCAGTTCTTC. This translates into CASSFTSVKSSYNEQFF.

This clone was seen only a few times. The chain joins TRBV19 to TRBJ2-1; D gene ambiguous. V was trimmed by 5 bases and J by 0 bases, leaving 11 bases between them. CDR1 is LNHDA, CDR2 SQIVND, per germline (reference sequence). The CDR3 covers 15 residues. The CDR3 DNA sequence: TGTGCCAGTAGTTACCCGGCGGACTCCTACAATGAGCAGTTCTTC. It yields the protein CASSYPADSYNEQFF.

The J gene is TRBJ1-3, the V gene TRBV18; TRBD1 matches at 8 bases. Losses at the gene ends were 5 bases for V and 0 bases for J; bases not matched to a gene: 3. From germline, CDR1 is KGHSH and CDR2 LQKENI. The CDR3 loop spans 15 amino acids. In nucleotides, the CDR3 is TGTGCCAGCTCATCGACAGGGGACTCTGGAAACACCATATATTTT. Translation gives CASSSTGDSGNTIYF.

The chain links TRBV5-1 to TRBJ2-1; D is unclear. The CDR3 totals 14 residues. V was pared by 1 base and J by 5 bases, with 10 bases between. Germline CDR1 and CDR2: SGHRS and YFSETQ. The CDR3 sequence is CASSLFFQDNEQFF. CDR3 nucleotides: TGCGCCAGCAGCTTGTTTTTCCAGGACAATGAGCAGTTCTTC.

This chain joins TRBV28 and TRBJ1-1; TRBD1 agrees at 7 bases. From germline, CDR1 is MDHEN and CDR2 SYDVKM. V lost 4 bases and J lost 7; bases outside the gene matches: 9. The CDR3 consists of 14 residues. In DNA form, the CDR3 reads TGTGCCAGCAGTTCGGGCTCAGGGGGGATTGAAGCTTTCTTT. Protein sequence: CASSSGSGGIEAFF.

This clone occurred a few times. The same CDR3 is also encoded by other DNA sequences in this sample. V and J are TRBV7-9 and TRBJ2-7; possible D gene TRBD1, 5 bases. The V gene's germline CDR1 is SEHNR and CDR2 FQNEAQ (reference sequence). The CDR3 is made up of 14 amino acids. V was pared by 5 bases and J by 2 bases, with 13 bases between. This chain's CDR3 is CASSPPDTPYEQYF. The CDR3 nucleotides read TGTGCCAGCAGCCCCCCGGACACCCCCTACGAGCAGTACTTC. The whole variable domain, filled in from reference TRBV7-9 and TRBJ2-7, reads DTGVSQNPRHKITKRGQNVTFRCDPISEHNRLYWYRQTLGQGPEFLTYFQNEAQLEKSRLLSDRFSAERPKGSFSTLEIQRTEQGDSAMYLCASSPPDTPYEQYFGPGTRLTVT.

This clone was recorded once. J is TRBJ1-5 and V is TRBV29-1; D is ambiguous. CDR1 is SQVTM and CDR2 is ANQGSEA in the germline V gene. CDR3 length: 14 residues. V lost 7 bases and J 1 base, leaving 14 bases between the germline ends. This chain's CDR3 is CSALEGESNQPQHF. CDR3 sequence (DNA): TGCAGCGCCCTGGAAGGAGAAAGCAATCAGCCCCAGCATTTT.

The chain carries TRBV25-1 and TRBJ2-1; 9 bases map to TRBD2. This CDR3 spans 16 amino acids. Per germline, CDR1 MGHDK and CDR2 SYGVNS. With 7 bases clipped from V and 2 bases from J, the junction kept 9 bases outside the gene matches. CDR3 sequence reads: CASTVTSGNAYNEQFF. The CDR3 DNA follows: TGTGCCAGCACCGTGACTAGCGGAAATGCCTACAATGAGCAGTTCTTC.